Below are 32 T cell receptor beta chains sequenced from a single sample in a study of T-cell reconstitution after alpha-beta-depleted transplantation in children. A TCRbeta library incorporating unique molecular identifiers was prepared. One entry per CDR3 protein, called by TCRdb with MiXCR from the PCR reads. The sample contains almost 250,000 distinct CDR3 sequences, roughly 26% of which appear only once. This material consisted of PBMCs, taken before TCRalphabeta/CD19-depleted stem cell transplant. These receptor sequences come from a girl aged 2-15 years with Fanconi anemia, due to receive a stem cell transplant.

In this sample, this clonotype turned up many times. The chain links TRBV9 to TRBJ2-1; a weak D match, TRBD2 (6 bases). This CDR3 contains 17 residues. The ends were cut back, 0 bases at V and 10 bases at J, with 23 bases in the middle. Germline lookup yields CDR1 SGDLS and CDR2 YYNGEE. The CDR3 coding sequence is TGTGCCAGCAGCGTAGGGGGGACGGTGACTAGAAGGCGAGAGCAGTTCTTC. This translates into CASSVGGTVTRRREQFF.

This clonotype was picked up many times. V and J are TRBV12-3 or TRBV12-4 and TRBJ2-1; 12 nucleotides line up with TRBD2. J was trimmed by 8 bases and V by 3 bases; bases with no gene match: 5. This CDR3 spans 15 amino acids. The CDR3 DNA sequence: TGTGCCAGCAGTTTCAGGACTAGCGGGATGTATGAGCAGTTCTTC. The encoded protein is CASSFRTSGMYEQFF.

The rearrangement links TRBV11-1 to TRBJ2-3, with D possibly called TRBD1 or TRBD2 (6 bases each). The CDR3 totals 19 residues. V was trimmed by 5 bases and J by 5 bases, leaving 29 bases between them. Per the germline V gene, CDR1 is SGHAT and CDR2 is FQDESV (reference sequence). In nucleotides, the CDR3 is TGTGCCAGCAGCCTCATTTGGGGGGCGGGCCTAAACGTCGGAGATACGCAGTATTTT. This sequence encodes CASSLIWGAGLNVGDTQYF.

This clonotype appeared many times. J is TRBJ2-3 and V is TRBV20-1; 11 bases agree with TRBD2. CDR1 is DFQATT and CDR2 is SNEGSKA in the germline V gene (reference sequence). The CDR3 extends over 17 amino acids. V lost 7 bases to trimming and J lost 2 bases; unmatched junction nucleotides: 14. As DNA, the CDR3 is TGCAGTGTTAGCGGGGGGGTGCCGATTTTTTCCACAGATACGCAGTATTTT. Translating it yields CSVSGGVPIFSTDTQYF.

This clonotype was counted many times. J is TRBJ2-3 and V is TRBV12-3 or TRBV12-4; no firm D call. The CDR3 runs 15 residues. Trimming removed 4 bases from V and 0 bases from J, with 11 bases in between. DNA of the CDR3: TGTGCCAGCAGTTCCAGCAGCTCTAGCACAGATACGCAGTATTTT. The encoded protein is CASSSSSSSTDTQYF.

This clonotype was seen many times. The V and J genes are TRBV28 and TRBJ2-6, with D unclear. Trimming stripped 10 bases from V and 0 bases from J, with 7 bases between. The CDR3 consists of 13 residues. CDR1 and CDR2 (germline): MDHEN, SYDVKM. CDR3 nucleotides: TGTGCCACCACCTACTCTGGGGCCAACGTCCTGACTTTC. The encoded protein is CATTYSGANVLTF.

This clonotype has only a few counts. This chain links TRBV20-1 with TRBJ2-5; 7 bases align to TRBD2. This CDR3 comprises 12 residues. The germline V gene has CDR1 DFQATT and CDR2 SNEGSKA (reference sequence). V dropped 3 bases and J dropped 7; count of bases not matched to a gene: 5. CDR3 region: CSASRSGGTQYF. In nucleotides, the CDR3 is TGCAGTGCTAGTCGTTCGGGAGGGACCCAGTACTTC.

This clonotype was recorded at least ten times. The chain carries TRBV5-6 and TRBJ2-7; TRBD2 might be the D (5 bases). V gave up 5 bases and J gave up 1 base, with 13 bases separating them. CDR3 length: 14 amino acids. Germline loops: CDR1 SGHDT, CDR2 YYEEEE. DNA of the CDR3: TGTGCCAGCAGTCCGGGATTTCCTTCCTACGAGCAGTACTTC. Translating gives CASSPGFPSYEQYF.

This clonotype occurred once. The chain couples TRBV29-1 to TRBJ2-1, with D maybe TRBD2 (7 bases). V was clipped by 5 bases and J by 8 bases, with 13 bases between them. This CDR3 comprises 12 residues. Germline V gives CDR1 SQVTM, CDR2 ANQGSEA. The CDR3 DNA reads TGCAGCGTTCTGGGGGGGCTCGATGAGCAGTTCTTC. Residues: CSVLGGLDEQFF.

In its sample, this clonotype was seen many times. The chain links TRBV6-5 to TRBJ1-1; 7 bases map to TRBD1. The CDR3 covers 15 residues. The junction had 6 bases not matched to a gene; V was cut back by 4 bases and J by 1 base. In germline, CDR1 is MNHEY, CDR2 SVGAGI. The CDR3: CASSSATGRNTEAFF. CDR3 in DNA: TGTGCCAGCAGTTCGGCGACAGGGAGGAACACTGAAGCTTTCTTT.

This clonotype showed up just a few times. The chain links TRBV12-3 or TRBV12-4 to TRBJ1-1; weak D call: TRBD1 (6 bases). The CDR3 has 16 amino acids. V lost 0 bases to trimming and J lost 7 bases, with 18 bases between them. CDR3 region: CASSLAITGYGSEAFF. The CDR3 region has the DNA TGTGCCAGCAGTTTAGCTATCACAGGGTATGGGAGTGAAGCTTTCTTT.

This clonotype was observed many times. V and J are TRBV25-1 and TRBJ2-1; D might be TRBD1 or TRBD2, each matching 5 bases. The germline gives CDR1 MGHDK, CDR2 SYGVNS. V lost 6 bases to trimming and J lost 6 bases, with 12 bases between them. This CDR3 is built from 13 residues. The CDR3 DNA reads as TGTGCCAGCAGACTCGGGGCGGGCAATGAGCAGTTCTTC. This codes for CASRLGAGNEQFF.

The chain joins TRBV12-3 or TRBV12-4 to TRBJ2-5; 8 bases map to TRBD1. V shed 3 bases and J 5 bases; nucleotides not matched to a gene: 8. The CDR3 contains 15 residues. CDR3 residues: CASSFTRTGSETQYF. DNA of the CDR3: TGTGCCAGCAGTTTTACCCGGACAGGGTCGGAGACCCAGTACTTC.

The rearrangement links TRBV20-1 to TRBJ2-5; 9 nucleotides match TRBD2. Losses at the gene ends were 3 bases for V and 4 bases for J; bases not matched to a gene: 6. The germline V gene has CDR1 DFQATT and CDR2 SNEGSKA (reference sequence). The CDR3 runs 14 residues. The CDR3 DNA follows: TGCAGTGCTAGGGCGGGACTAGCTCGAGAGACCCAGTACTTC. Encoded protein: CSARAGLARETQYF.

The chain uses TRBV11-2 and TRBJ2-6; 7 bases match TRBD1. Per the germline V gene, CDR1 is SGHAT and CDR2 is FQNNGV. V was clipped by 5 bases and J by 0 bases; unmatched bases: 13. The CDR3 has 19 residues. CDR3 nucleotides: TGTGCCAGCAGCATTCGGACAGGCGCTCCCTTCTCTGGGGCCAACGTCCTGACTTTC. Amino acid sequence: CASSIRTGAPFSGANVLTF.

In its sample, this clonotype was seen a few times. Being one base from a much bigger clone, this may be a read error. The conserved closing phenylalanine or tryptophan is absent in this CDR3, likely reflecting a read error. The chain combines TRBV30 with TRBJ1-1; D unclear. Trimming shortened V by 8 bases and J by 1 base, and 11 bases separated the two germline ends. This CDR3 is 12 amino acids long. In germline, CDR1 is GTSNPN, CDR2 SVGIG (reference sequence). The CDR3 is CAGRWWNTEAFS. Written as DNA, the CDR3 is TGTGCCGGACGATGGTGGAACACTGAAGCTTTCTCT.

The CDR3 nucleotides are TGTGCCAGCAGCTTAGGGGTTTCCACCACAGATACGCAGTATTTT. As protein: CASSLGVSTTDTQYF. The genes are TRBV7-3 and TRBJ2-3; D remains ambiguous. The CDR3 is 15 residues long. The germline V gene encodes CDR1 SGHTA and CDR2 FQGTGA. With 2 bases removed from V and 2 bases from J, the gap between germline ends came to 11 bases.

This clonotype has at least ten counts. The gene calls are TRBV29-1 and TRBJ2-1; 12 bases are a match to TRBD2. V lost 4 bases and J lost 6; bases outside the gene matches: 4. Germline lookup yields CDR1 SQVTM and CDR2 ANQGSEA. This CDR3 spans 14 amino acids. The CDR3 DNA sequence: TGCAGCGTTGCGACTAGCGGGAGCGGCAATGAGCAGTTCTTC. This encodes CSVATSGSGNEQFF.

This clonotype was detected many times. This chain uses TRBV29-1 with TRBJ2-5; perhaps D is TRBD1 or TRBD2 (5 bases each). This CDR3 is 12 amino acids long. With 7 bases removed from V and 5 bases from J, the gap between germline ends came to 14 bases. From germline, CDR1 is SQVTM and CDR2 ANQGSEA. The CDR3 region has the DNA TGCAGCGCTGGGGATTGGGGGGAGACCCAGTACTTC. It is translated as CSAGDWGETQYF.

This clonotype was detected ten times or more. The V and J genes are TRBV10-3 and TRBJ2-7; a weak D match, TRBD1 (6 bases). The CDR3 is made up of 15 amino acids. Germline loops: CDR1 ENHRY, CDR2 SYGVKD. V gave up 2 bases and J gave up 0 bases, with 11 bases separating them. Written as DNA, the CDR3 is TGTGCCATCAGTGAGGGAAGGGGGATCTCCTACGAGCAGTACTTC. It yields the protein CAISEGRGISYEQYF.

The chain combines TRBV5-1 with TRBJ2-3, with TRBD2 as a possible D gene (6 bases). V lost 7 bases and J lost 4, with 13 bases in between. Germline lookup yields CDR1 SGHRS and CDR2 YFSETQ. This CDR3 is 13 amino acids long. This CDR3 is CASGRPGSDTQYF. The CDR3 DNA sequence: TGCGCCAGCGGGAGGCCAGGATCAGATACGCAGTATTTT.

This clonotype was seen a few times. V and J are TRBV3-1 and TRBJ2-1; 10 positions match TRBD2. Trimming cost V 1 base and J 3 bases; bases outside gene matches: 3. Germline V gene sequence: CDR1 LGHDT, CDR2 YNNKEL (reference sequence). The CDR3 has 16 amino acids. The CDR3 sequence is CASSQVGLAVYNEQFF. CDR3 nucleotide sequence: TGTGCCAGCAGCCAAGTCGGACTAGCGGTCTACAATGAGCAGTTCTTC.

This clonotype was counted at least ten times. This chain connects TRBV28 to TRBJ1-5, with 7 nucleotides matching TRBD1. The CDR3 spans 13 residues. With 6 bases clipped from V and 7 bases from J, the junction kept 6 bases outside the gene matches. Germline CDR1 reads MDHEN; CDR2 reads SYDVKM. The CDR3, as DNA: TGTGCCAGCAGATACAGGGGACGGCAGCCCCAGCATTTT. Protein sequence: CASRYRGRQPQHF.

This chain links TRBV7-8 with TRBJ2-7, with 8 bases identical to TRBD1. Germline V lookup: CDR1 SGHVS, CDR2 FQNEAQ. The length of the CDR3 is 16 residues. After removal of 0 bases from V and 4 bases from J, the junction contained 8 bases not matched to a gene. The CDR3 sequence is CASSLATTGQVYEQYF. In nucleotides, the CDR3 is TGTGCCAGCAGCTTAGCCACCACGGGACAGGTATACGAGCAGTACTTC.

The sample holds a few counts of this clonotype. The chain combines TRBV29-1 with TRBJ2-3, with D possibly TRBD2 on 5 matching bases. V was shortened by 1 base and J by 5 bases, with 16 bases between the two germline ends. Germline V gene sequence: CDR1 SQVTM, CDR2 ANQGSEA. The length of the CDR3 is 15 residues. CDR3 loop: CSVEGGGQRRDTQYF. CDR3 coding DNA: TGCAGCGTTGAAGGCGGCGGGCAGCGTCGAGATACGCAGTATTTT.

The CDR3 spells CSARDDREPQETQYF. In nucleotides, the CDR3 is TGCAGTGCTAGAGATGACAGGGAACCCCAAGAGACCCAGTACTTC. The rearrangement links TRBV20-1 to TRBJ2-5; 7 positions match TRBD1. V trimming: 0 bases; J trimming: 1 base; junction bases outside the gene matches: 5. Per the germline V gene, CDR1 is DFQATT and CDR2 is SNEGSKA (reference sequence). This CDR3 contains 15 residues.

This clonotype was counted ten times or more. This chain uses TRBV5-1 with TRBJ1-1, with 10 bases aligning to TRBD1. This CDR3 comprises 16 residues. V shed 1 base and J 0 bases; nucleotides not matched to a gene: 3. Looked up from germline, CDR1 is SGHRS and CDR2 is YFSETQ. CDR3: CASSLWGTGVNTEAFF. For the CDR3, the DNA is TGCGCCAGCAGCTTGTGGGGGACAGGGGTGAACACTGAAGCTTTCTTT.

This clonotype was recorded at least ten times. This chain connects TRBV18 to TRBJ1-2; TRBD1 aligns across 8 bases. CDR3 length: 16 amino acids. V shed 3 bases and J 3 bases; nucleotides not matched to a gene: 9. CDR1 and CDR2 (germline): KGHSH, LQKENI. The CDR3 region has the DNA TGTGCCAGCTCACCCGTTCCGGGACAGGAGCACTATGGCTACACCTTC. This gives the protein CASSPVPGQEHYGYTF.

This clonotype was detected ten times or more. The chain uses TRBV9 and TRBJ2-1; possible D gene TRBD2, 7 bases. Germline lookup yields CDR1 SGDLS and CDR2 YYNGEE. V lost 0 bases, J lost 7 bases, and 17 bases lay in between. This CDR3 region has 16 residues. In DNA, the CDR3 is TGTGCCAGCAGCGTAGACGTGGGGGGGGCCGGGAATGAGCAGTTCTTC. This translates into CASSVDVGGAGNEQFF. The variable domain in full, completed from reference TRBV9 and TRBJ2-1, reads DSGVTQTPKHLITATGQRVTLRCSPRSGDLSVYWYQQSLDQGLQFLIQYYNGEERAKGNILERFSAQQFPDLHSELNLSSLELGDSALYFCASSVDVGGAGNEQFFGPGTRLTVL.

This clonotype was counted ten times or more. This sequence joins TRBV12-3 or TRBV12-4 and TRBJ2-7, with D perhaps TRBD1 or TRBD2 (5 bases each). V lost 5 bases and J lost 3, with 14 bases in between. The CDR3 has 14 residues. This chain's CDR3 is CASSATGAFYEQYF. Written as DNA, the CDR3 is TGTGCCAGCAGTGCCACCGGGGCTTTCTACGAGCAGTACTTC.

Ten or more counts support this clonotype. This chain joins TRBV4-2 and TRBJ2-3; weak D call: TRBD1 (5 bases). CDR3 size: 15 residues. V gave up 3 bases and J gave up 3 bases, with 13 bases separating them. The V gene's germline CDR1 is LGHNA and CDR2 YNFKEQ. CDR3 sequence reads: CASSHALGVTDTQYF. The CDR3, as DNA: TGTGCCAGCAGCCACGCCTTAGGGGTGACAGATACGCAGTATTTT.

This clonotype occurred many times. The chain uses TRBV28 and TRBJ2-3; D call uncertain. This CDR3 is built from 14 residues. The V gene lost 3 bases and the J gene lost 0 bases, with 7 bases spanning the gap. The V gene's germline CDR1 is MDHEN and CDR2 SYDVKM. CDR3 sequence (DNA): TGTGCCAGCAGTTTTACCTCTAGCACAGATACGCAGTATTTT. Protein sequence: CASSFTSSTDTQYF.